The clone carrying this T cell receptor (beta chain) was picked up a small number of times. What it binds is unknown. The data were obtained in a study of cytomegalovirus exposure and HLA in healthy donors. Findings and limits, study-wide: The authors later found most CMV-associated TCR beta chains appeared HLA-restricted. Roughly uniform sequencing depth across donors was assumed, possibly incorrectly.

The donors comprised healthy bone marrow donors. There are 15 residues in the CDR3. With V trimmed by 2 bases and J by 2 bases, 2 bases remained unmatched. Germline V gene data show CDR1 as LNHNV and CDR2 as YYDKDF (reference sequence). Vbeta (60) and Jbeta (13) primers were used in the PCR. TCRdb keeps only in-frame clones here, not all; method: immunoSEQ multiplex PCR. The data hold under 150,000 clones, with just under 85% observed a single time. The source is a man aged 40-49 years in good health and CMV-seropositive. Sequenced input: PBMCs. The rearrangement links TRBV15 to TRBJ1-4, with 7 positions matching TRBD1. CDR3 nucleotides: TGTGCCACCAGCAGATCGACAGGGACTAATGAAAAACTGTTTTTT. Its translation is CATSRSTGTNEKLFF. Filled out from reference TRBV15 and TRBJ1-4, the complete variable domain reads DAMVIQNPRYQVTQFGKPVTLSCSQTLNHNVMYWYQQKSSQAPKLLFHYYDKDFNNEADTPDNFQSRRPNTSFCFLDIRSPGLGDTAMYLCATSRSTGTNEKLFFGSGTQLSVL.